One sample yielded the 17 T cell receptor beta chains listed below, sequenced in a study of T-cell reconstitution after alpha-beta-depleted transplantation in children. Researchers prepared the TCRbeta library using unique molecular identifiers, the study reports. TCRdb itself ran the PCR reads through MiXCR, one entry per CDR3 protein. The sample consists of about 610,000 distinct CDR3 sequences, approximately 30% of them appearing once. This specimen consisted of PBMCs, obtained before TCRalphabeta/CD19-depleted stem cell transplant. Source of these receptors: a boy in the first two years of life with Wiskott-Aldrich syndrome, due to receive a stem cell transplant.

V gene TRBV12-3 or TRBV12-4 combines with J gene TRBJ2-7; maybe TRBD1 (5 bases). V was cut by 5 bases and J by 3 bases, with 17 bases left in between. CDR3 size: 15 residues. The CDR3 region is CASSMYRLGLYEQYF. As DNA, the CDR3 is TGTGCCAGCAGTATGTACAGGCTAGGGCTCTACGAGCAGTACTTC.

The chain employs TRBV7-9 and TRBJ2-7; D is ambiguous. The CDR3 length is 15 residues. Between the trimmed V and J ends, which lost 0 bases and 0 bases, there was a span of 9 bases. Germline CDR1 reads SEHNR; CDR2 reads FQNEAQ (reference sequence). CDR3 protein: CASSLAAISSYEQYF. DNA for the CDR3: TGTGCCAGCAGCTTAGCGGCGATAAGCTCCTACGAGCAGTACTTC.

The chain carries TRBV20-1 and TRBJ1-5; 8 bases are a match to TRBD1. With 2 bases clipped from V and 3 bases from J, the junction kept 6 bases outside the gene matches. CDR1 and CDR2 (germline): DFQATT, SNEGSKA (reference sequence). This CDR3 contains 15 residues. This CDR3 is CSARFPGGPNQPQHF. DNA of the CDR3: TGCAGTGCTAGATTCCCAGGGGGCCCCAATCAGCCCCAGCATTTT.

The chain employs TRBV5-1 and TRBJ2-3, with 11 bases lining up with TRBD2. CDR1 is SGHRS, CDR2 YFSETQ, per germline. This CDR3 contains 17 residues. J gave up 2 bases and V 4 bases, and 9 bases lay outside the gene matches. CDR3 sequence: CASSREQGLAATDTQYF. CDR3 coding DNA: TGCGCCAGCAGCCGGGAACAGGGACTAGCGGCCACAGATACGCAGTATTTT.

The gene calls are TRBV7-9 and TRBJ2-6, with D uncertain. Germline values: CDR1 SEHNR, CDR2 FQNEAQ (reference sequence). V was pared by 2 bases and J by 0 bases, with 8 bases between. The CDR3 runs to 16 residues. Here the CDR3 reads CASSLPISSGANVLTF. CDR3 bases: TGTGCCAGCAGCTTACCGATAAGCTCTGGGGCCAACGTCCTGACTTTC.

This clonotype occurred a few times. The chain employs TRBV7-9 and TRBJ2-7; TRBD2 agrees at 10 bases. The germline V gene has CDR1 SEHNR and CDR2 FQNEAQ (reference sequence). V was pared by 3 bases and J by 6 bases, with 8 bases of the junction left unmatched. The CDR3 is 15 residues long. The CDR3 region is CASSLGAGGLSEQYF. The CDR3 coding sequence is TGTGCCAGCAGCTTGGGAGCGGGAGGGTTGTCCGAGCAGTACTTC.

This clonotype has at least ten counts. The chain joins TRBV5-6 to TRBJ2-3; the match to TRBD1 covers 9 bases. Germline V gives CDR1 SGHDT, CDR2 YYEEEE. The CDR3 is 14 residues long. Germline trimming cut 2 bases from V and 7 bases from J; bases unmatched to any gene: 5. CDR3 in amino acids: CASSFIGQGNTQYF. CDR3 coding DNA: TGTGCCAGCAGCTTCATTGGACAGGGGAATACGCAGTATTTT.

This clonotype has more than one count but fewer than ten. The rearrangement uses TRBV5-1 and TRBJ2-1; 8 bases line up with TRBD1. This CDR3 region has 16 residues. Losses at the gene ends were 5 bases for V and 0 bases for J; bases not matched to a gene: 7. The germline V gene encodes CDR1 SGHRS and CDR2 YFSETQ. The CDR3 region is CASRSDRETSYNEQFF. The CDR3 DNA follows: TGCGCCAGCAGGTCGGACAGGGAGACCTCCTACAATGAGCAGTTCTTC.

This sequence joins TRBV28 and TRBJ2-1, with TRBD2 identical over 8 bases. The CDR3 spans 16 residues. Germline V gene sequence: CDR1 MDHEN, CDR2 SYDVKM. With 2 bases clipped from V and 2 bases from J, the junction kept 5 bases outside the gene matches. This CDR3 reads CASSLTGGRPYNEQFF. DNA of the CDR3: TGTGCCAGCAGTTTAACGGGAGGGAGGCCCTACAATGAGCAGTTCTTC.

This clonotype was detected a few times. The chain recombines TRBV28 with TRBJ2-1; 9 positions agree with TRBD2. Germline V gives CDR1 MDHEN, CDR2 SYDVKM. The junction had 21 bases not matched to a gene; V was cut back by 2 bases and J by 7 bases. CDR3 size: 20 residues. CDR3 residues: CASSLVLIAGVIPSPNEQFF. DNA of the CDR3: TGTGCCAGCAGTTTAGTCCTAATAGCGGGAGTTATACCATCCCCAAATGAGCAGTTCTTC. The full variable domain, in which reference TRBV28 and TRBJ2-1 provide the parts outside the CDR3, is DVKVTQSSRYLVKRTGEKVFLECVQDMDHENMFWYRQDPGLGLRLIYFSYDVKMKEKGDIPEGYSVSREKKERFSLILESASTNQTSMYLCASSLVLIAGVIPSPNEQFFGPGTRLTVL.

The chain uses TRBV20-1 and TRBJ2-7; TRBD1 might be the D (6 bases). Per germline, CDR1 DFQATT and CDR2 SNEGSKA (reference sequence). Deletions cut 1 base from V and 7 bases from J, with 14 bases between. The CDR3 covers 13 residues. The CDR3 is CSARVDRGREQYF. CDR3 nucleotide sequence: TGCAGTGCTAGAGTGGACAGAGGAAGGGAGCAGTACTTC.

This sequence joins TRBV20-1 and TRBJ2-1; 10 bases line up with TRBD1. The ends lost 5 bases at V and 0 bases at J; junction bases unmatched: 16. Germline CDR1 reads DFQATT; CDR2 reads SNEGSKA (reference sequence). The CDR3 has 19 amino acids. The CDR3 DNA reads TGCAGTGCTCCGGGAGGGGACAGGGGCTCTGGTAGCTCCTACAATGAGCAGTTCTTC. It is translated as CSAPGGDRGSGSSYNEQFF.

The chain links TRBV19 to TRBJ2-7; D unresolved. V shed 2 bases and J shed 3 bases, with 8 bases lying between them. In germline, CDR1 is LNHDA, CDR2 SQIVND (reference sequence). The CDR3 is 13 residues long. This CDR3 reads CASSINYLYEQYF. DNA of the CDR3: TGTGCCAGTAGTATAAACTACCTCTACGAGCAGTACTTC.

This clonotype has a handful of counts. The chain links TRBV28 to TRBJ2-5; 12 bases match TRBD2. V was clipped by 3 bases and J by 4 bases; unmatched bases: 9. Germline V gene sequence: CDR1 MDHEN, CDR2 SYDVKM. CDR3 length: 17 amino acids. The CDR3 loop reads CASSFLAGGPRPETQYF. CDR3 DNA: TGTGCCAGCAGTTTTCTAGCGGGAGGGCCGCGCCCAGAGACCCAGTACTTC.

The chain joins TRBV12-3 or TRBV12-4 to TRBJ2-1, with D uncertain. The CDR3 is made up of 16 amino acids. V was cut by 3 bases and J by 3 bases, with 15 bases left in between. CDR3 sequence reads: CASSFQVLQDYNEQFF. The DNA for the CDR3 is TGTGCCAGCAGTTTTCAGGTTCTGCAGGACTACAATGAGCAGTTCTTC.

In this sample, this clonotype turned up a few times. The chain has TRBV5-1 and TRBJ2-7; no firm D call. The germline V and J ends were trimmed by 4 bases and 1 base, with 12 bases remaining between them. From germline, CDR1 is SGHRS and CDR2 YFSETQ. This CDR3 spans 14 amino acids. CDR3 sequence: CASSTTESSYEQYF. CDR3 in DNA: TGCGCCAGCAGCACCACAGAGTCTTCCTACGAGCAGTACTTC.

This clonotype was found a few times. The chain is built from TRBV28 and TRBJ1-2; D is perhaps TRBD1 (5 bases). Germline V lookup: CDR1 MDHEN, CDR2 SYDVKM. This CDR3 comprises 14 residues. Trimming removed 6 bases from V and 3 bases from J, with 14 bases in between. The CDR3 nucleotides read TGTGCCAGCAGGGTTCAGGGCGAGTACTATGGCTACACCTTC. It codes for CASRVQGEYYGYTF.